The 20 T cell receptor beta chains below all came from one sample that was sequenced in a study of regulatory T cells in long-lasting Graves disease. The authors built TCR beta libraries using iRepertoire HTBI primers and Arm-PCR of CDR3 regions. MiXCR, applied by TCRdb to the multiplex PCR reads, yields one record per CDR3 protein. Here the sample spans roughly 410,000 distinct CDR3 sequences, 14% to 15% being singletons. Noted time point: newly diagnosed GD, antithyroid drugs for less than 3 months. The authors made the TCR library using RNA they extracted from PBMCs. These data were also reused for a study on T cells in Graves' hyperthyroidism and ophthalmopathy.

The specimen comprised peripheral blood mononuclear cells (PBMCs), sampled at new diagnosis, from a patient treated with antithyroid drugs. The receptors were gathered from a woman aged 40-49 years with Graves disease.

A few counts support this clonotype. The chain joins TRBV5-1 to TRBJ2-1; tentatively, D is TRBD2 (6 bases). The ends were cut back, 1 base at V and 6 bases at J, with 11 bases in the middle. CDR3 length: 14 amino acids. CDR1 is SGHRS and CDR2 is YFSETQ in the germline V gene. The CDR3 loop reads CASSLWDFGNEQFF. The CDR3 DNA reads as TGCGCCAGCAGCTTGTGGGACTTCGGCAATGAGCAGTTCTTC.

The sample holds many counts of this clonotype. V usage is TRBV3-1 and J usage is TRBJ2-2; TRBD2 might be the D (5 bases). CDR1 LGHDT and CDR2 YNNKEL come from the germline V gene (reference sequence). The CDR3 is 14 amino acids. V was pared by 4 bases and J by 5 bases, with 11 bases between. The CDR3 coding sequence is TGTGCCAGCAGCCCGTATAGGGAGACCGGGGAGCTGTTTTTT. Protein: CASSPYRETGELFF. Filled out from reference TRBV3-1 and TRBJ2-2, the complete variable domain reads DTAVSQTPKYLVTQMGNDKSIKCEQNLGHDTMYWYKQDSKKFLKIMFSYNNKELIINETVPNRFSPKSPDKAHLNLHINSLELGDSAVYFCASSPYRETGELFFGEGSRLTVL.

The CDR3 nucleotides are TGTGCCAGCAGTTACAGACAGTTCGAGGCATTAAAACTGTTTTTT. Protein: CASSYRQFEALKLFF. The V call is TRBV6-2 or TRBV6-3, the J call TRBJ1-4, with D perhaps TRBD1 (5 bases). The CDR3 is made up of 15 amino acids. Trimming shortened V by 2 bases and J by 10 bases, and 17 bases separated the two germline ends. Germline CDR1 reads MNHEY; CDR2 reads SVGEGT.

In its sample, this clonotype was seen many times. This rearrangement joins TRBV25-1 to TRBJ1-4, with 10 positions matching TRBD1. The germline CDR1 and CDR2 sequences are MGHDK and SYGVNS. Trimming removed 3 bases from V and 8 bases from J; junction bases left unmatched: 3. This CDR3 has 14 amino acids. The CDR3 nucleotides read TGTGCCAGCAGTGATCCGGGACAGGGGGAAAAACTGTTTTTT. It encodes CASSDPGQGEKLFF.

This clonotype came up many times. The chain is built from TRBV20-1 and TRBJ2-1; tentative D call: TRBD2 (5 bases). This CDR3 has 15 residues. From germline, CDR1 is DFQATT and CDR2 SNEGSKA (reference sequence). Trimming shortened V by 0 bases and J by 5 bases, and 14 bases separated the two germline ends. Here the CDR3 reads CSARDHPTSNNEQFF. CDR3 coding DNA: TGCAGTGCTAGAGATCACCCAACTAGTAACAATGAGCAGTTCTTC.

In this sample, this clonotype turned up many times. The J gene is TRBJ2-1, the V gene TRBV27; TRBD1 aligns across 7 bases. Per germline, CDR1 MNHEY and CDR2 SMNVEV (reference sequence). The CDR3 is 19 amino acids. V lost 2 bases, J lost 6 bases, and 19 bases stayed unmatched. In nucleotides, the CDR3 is TGTGCCAGCAGTTTACCGACCCCTAACGACGGGCAGGGGGTCAATGAGCAGTTCTTC. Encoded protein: CASSLPTPNDGQGVNEQFF.

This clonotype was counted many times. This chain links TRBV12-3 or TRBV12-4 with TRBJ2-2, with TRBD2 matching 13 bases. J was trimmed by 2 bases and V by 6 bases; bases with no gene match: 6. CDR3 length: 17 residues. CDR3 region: CASRGLAGASNTGELFF. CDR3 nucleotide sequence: TGTGCCAGCAGAGGACTAGCGGGAGCCTCAAACACCGGGGAGCTGTTTTTT.

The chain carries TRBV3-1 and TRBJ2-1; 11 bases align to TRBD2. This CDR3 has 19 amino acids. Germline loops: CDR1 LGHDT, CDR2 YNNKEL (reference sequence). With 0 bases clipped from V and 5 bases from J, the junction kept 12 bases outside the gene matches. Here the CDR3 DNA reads TGTGCCAGCAGCCAAGATAGCCTTCTCCTAGCGGGAGGTGACAATGAGCAGTTCTTC. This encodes CASSQDSLLLAGGDNEQFF.

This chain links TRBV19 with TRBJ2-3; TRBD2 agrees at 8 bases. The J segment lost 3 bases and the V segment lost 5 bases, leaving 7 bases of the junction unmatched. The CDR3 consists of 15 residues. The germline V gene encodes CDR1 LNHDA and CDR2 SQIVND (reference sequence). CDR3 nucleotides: TGTGCCAGTAGTCTCATAAGCGGGAGAACAGATACGCAGTATTTT. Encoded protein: CASSLISGRTDTQYF.

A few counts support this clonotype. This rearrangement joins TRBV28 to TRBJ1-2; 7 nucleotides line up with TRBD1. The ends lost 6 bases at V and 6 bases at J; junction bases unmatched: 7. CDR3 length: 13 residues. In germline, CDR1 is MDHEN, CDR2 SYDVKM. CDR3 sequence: CASRNDRVNGYTF. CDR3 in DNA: TGTGCCAGCAGGAACGACAGGGTAAATGGCTACACCTTC.

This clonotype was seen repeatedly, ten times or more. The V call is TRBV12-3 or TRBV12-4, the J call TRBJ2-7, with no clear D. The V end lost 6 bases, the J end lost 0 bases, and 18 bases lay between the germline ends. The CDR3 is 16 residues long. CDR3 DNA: TGTGCCAGCAGCCTGACCCGACACCTTTACTCCTACGAGCAGTACTTC. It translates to CASSLTRHLYSYEQYF.

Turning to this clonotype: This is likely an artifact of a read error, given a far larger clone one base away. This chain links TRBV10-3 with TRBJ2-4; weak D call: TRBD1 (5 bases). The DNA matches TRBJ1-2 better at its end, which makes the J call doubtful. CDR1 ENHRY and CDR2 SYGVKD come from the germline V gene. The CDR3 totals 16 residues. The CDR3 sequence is CAISEGRTRGIYGYTF. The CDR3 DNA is TGTGCCATCAGTGAAGGGCGGACGAGGGGAATATATGGCTACACCTTC.

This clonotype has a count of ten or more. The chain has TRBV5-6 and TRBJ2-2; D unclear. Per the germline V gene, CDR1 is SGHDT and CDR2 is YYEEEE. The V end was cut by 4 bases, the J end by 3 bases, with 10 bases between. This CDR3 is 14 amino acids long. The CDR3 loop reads CASSPTIHTGELFF. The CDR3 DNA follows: TGTGCCAGCAGCCCGACCATCCACACCGGGGAGCTGTTTTTT. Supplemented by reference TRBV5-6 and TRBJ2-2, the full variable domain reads DAGVTQSPTHLIKTRGQQVTLRCSPKSGHDTVSWYQQALGQGPQFIFQYYEEEERQRGNFPDRFSGHQFPNYSSELNVNALLLGDSALYLCASSPTIHTGELFFGEGSRLTVL.

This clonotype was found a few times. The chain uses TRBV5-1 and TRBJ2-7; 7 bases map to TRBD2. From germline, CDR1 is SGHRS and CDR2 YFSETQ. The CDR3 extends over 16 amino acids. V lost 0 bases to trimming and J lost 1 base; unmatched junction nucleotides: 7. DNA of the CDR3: TGCGCCAGCAGCTTGGCCGCGGGAGTTGGGTCCTACGAGCAGTACTTC. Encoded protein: CASSLAAGVGSYEQYF.

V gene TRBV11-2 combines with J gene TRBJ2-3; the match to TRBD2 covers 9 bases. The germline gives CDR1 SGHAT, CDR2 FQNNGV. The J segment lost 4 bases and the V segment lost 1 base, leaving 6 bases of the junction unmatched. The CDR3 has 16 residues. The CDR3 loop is CASSLVAGDVSDTQYF. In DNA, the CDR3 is TGTGCCAGCAGCTTAGTAGCGGGAGATGTATCAGATACGCAGTATTTT.

CDR3 nucleotide sequence: TGTGCCTGGGGGGGATTGGGGGCCTACGAGCAGTACTTC. This translates into CAWGGLGAYEQYF. V is TRBV30 and J is TRBJ2-7; D is possibly TRBD1 or TRBD2 (5 bases each). Germline V gene data show CDR1 as GTSNPN and CDR2 as SVGIG (reference sequence). V gave up 5 bases and J gave up 2 bases, with 13 bases separating them. The CDR3 has 13 amino acids.

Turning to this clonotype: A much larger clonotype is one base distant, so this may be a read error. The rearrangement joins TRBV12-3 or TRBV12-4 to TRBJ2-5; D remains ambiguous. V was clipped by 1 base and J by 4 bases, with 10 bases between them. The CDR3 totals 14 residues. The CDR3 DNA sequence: TGTGCCAGCAGTTTAGGGATTTCGGGAGAGACCCAGTACTTC. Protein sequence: CASSLGISGETQYF.

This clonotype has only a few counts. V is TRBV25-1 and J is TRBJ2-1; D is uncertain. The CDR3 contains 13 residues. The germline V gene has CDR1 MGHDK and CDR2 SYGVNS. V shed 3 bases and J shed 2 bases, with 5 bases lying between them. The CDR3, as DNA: TGTGCCAGCAGTGACTTTCCCTACAATGAGCAGTTCTTC. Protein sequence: CASSDFPYNEQFF.

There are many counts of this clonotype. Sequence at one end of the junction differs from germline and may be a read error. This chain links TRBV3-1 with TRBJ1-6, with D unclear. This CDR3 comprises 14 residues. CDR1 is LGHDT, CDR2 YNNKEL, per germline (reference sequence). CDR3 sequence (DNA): TGTGTCAGCAGCCACCCGGAGGGCGAATCACCCCTCCACTTT. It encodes CVSSHPEGESPLHF.

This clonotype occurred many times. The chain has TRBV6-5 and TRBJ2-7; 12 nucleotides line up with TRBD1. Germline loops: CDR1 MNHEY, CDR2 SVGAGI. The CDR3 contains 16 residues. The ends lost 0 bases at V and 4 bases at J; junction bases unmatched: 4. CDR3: CASSYSEGQGAYEQYF. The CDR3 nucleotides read TGTGCCAGCAGTTACTCAGAGGGACAGGGGGCGTACGAGCAGTACTTC.